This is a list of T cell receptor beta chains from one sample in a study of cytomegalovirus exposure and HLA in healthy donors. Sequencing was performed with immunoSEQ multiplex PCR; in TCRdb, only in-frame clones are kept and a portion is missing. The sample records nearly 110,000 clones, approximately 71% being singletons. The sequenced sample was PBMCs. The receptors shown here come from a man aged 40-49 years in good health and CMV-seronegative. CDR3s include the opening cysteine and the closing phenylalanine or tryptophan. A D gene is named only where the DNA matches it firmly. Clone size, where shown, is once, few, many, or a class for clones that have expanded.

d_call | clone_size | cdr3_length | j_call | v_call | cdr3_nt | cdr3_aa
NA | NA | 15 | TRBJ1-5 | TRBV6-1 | TGTGCCAGCAGTGACAGCCGGAGGTCCAGGCAGCCCCAGCATTTT | CASSDSRRSRQPQHF
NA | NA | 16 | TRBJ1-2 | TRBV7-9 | TGTGCCAGCAGCTTAGTAGCGGCCCGACCTAACTATGGCTACACCTTC | CASSLVAARPNYGYTF
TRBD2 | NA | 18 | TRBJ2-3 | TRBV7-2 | TGTGCCAGCAGCAAGGGACTAGCGGGGGGGCAGGGCACAGATACGCAGTATTTT | CASSKGLAGGQGTDTQYF
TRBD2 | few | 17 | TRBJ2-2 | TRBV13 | TGTGCCAGCAGCCTCTATAGCGGGGGTCCCAACACCGGGGAGCTGTTTTTT | CASSLYSGGPNTGELFF
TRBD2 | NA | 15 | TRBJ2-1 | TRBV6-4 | TGTGCCAGCAGTGAGCGGATAGCGGGGGGGGATGAGCAGTTCTTC | CASSERIAGGDEQFF
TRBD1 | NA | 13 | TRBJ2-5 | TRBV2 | TGTGCCAGCAGATCAGGGGGTGGGGAGACCCAGTACTTC | CASRSGGGETQYF
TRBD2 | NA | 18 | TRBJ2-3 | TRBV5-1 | TGCGCCAGCAGCTCCTTGGGACTAGCGGGGGGGGGCACAGATACGCAGTATTTT | CASSSLGLAGGGTDTQYF
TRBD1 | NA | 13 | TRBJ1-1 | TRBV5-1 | TGCGCCAGCAGTTCACAGGGGTACACTGAAGCTTTCTTT | CASSSQGYTEAFF
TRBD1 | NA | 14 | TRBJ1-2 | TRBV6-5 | TGTGCCAGCAGTTACGCGGAGGGGGCGTCTGGCTACACCTTC | CASSYAEGASGYTF
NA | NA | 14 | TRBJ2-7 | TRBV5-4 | TGTGCCAGCAGCTTGGAGTTCTCCAGCTACGAGCAGTACTTC | CASSLEFSSYEQYF
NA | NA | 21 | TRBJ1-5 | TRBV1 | TGCACCAGCAGCCAAGATCTCCCTCGGCCAGGGTTATTAGCCGGCAATCAGCCCCAGCATTTT | CTSSQDLPRPGLLAGNQPQHF
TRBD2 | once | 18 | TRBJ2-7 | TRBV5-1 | TGCGCCAGCAGCTTGGCTACTAGCGGGGGGTTCAGCTCCTACGAGCAGTACTTC | CASSLATSGGFSSYEQYF
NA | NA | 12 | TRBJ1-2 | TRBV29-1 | TGCAGCGTTCAATCAGGGAACTATGGCTACACCTTC | CSVQSGNYGYTF
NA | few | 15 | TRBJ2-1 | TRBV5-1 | TGCGCCAGCAGCTTGGACACACTAACCTACAATGAGCAGTTCTTC | CASSLDTLTYNEQFF
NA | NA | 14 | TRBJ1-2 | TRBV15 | TGTGCCACCAGCAGAGATACAGGGAACTATGGCTACACCTTC | CATSRDTGNYGYTF
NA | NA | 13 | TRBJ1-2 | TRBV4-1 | TGCGCCAGCAGCCAAGGGGCAGGTCATGGCTACACCTTC | CASSQGAGHGYTF
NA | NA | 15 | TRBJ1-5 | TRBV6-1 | TGTGCCAGCAGTGAAGCGCCAGGGGTCAATCAGCCCCAGCATTTT | CASSEAPGVNQPQHF
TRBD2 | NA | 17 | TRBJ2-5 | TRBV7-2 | TGTGCCAGCAGCTTAACGGCTAGGACTAGCGGGGGAGAGACCCAGTACTTC | CASSLTARTSGGETQYF
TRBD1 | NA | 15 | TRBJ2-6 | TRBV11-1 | TGTGCCAGCAGTCGACAGGGGAACGGGGCCAACGTCCTGACTTTC | CASSRQGNGANVLTF
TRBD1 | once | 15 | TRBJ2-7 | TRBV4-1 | TGCGCCAGCAGCCAAGGAGACAGGGGGTCCTACGAGCAGTACTTC | CASSQGDRGSYEQYF
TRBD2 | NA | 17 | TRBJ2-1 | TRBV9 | TGTGCCAGCAGCGTAGGGGCTAGCGGGGGCCCTTACAATGAGCAGTTCTTC | CASSVGASGGPYNEQFF
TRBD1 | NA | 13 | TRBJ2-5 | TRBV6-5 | TGTGCCAGCAGTCGGACAGGGAAGGAGACCCAGTACTTC | CASSRTGKETQYF
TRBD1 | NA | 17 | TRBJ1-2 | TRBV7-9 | TGTTCCAGCAGCGCGTTCATCGGGACAGGGGGCGACTATGGCTACACCTTC | CSSSAFIGTGGDYGYTF
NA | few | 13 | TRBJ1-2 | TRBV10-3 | TGTGCCATCAGTGAGACACAGGGATACGGCTACACCTTC | CAISETQGYGYTF
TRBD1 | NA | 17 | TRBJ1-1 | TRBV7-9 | TGTGCCAGCAGCTTAGCTGACAGGGAAAAGGATGGCGCTGAAGCTTTCTTT | CASSLADREKDGAEAFF
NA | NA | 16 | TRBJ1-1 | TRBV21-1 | TGTGCCAGCAGCAAAGTGAGGGAGGGGATGAACACTGAAGCTTTCTTT | CASSKVREGMNTEAFF
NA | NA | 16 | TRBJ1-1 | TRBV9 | TGTGCCAGCAGTCTACTTCCGGGAGGCTCGAACACTGAAGCTTTCTTT | CASSLLPGGSNTEAFF
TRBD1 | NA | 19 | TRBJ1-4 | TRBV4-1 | TGCGCCAGCAGCCAAGATCCGGGACAGGGGTTGTCTTTATATGAAAAACTGTTTTTT | CASSQDPGQGLSLYEKLFF
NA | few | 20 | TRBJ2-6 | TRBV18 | TGTGCCAGCTCACCAAACCCCTTGGGGCAGATAAACTCTGGGGCCAACGTCCTGACTTTC | CASSPNPLGQINSGANVLTF
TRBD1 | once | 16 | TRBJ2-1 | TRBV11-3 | TGTGCCAGCAGCCCCCGGGACAGGCTCTCCTACAATGAGCAGTTCTTC | CASSPRDRLSYNEQFF
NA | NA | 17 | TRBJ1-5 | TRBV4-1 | TGCGCCAGCAGCCAGGACAGCAATGTTAATAGCAATCAGCCCCAGCATTTT | CASSQDSNVNSNQPQHF
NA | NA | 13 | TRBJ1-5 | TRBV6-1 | TGTGCCAGCAGTGGTGGTCGGGGTCAGCCCCAGCATTTT | CASSGGRGQPQHF
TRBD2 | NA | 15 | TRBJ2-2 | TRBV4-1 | TGCGCCAGCAGCCAAGATCGCGGGGGAGGCGGGGAGCTGTTTTTT | CASSQDRGGGGELFF
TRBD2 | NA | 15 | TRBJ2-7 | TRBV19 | TGTGCCAGTAGGAGTGGGCTAGCGGGCTCCTACGAGCAGTACTTC | CASRSGLAGSYEQYF
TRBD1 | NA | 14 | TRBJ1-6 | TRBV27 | TGTGCCAGCAGTTCGACAGGGGGATATTCACCCCTCCACTTT | CASSSTGGYSPLHF
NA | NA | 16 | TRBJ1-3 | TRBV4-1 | TGCGCCAGCAGCCAAGACGAGGTACCACCTGGAAACACCATATATTTT | CASSQDEVPPGNTIYF
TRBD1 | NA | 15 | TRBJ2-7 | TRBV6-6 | TGTGCCAGCAGGGGTGCGGGACAGGGAAAGTCCGAGCAGTACTTC | CASRGAGQGKSEQYF
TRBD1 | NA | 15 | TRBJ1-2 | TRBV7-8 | TGTGCCAGCAGCTTGGGACAGGGTTATGGGTATGGCTACACCTTC | CASSLGQGYGYGYTF
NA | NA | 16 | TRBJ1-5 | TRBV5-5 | TGTGCCAGCAGCTACAGACAGGCACCTTCCAATCAGCCCCAGCATTTT | CASSYRQAPSNQPQHF
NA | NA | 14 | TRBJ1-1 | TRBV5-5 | TGTGCCAGCAGCAACGGGGGGTTGAACACTGAAGCTTTCTTT | CASSNGGLNTEAFF
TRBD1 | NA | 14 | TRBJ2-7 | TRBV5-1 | TGCGCCAGCAGCGCCGGGACAGGGAACTACGAGCAGTACTTC | CASSAGTGNYEQYF
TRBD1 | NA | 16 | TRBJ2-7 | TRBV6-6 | TGTGCCAGCAGTTTACGGACAGGGGGCGGTTTCTACGAGCAGTACTTC | CASSLRTGGGFYEQYF
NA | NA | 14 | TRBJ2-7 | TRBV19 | TGTGCCAGATTTGTCAGGGGCCCTCCCTACGAGCAGTACTTC | CARFVRGPPYEQYF
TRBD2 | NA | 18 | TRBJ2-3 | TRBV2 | TGTGCCAGCAGTGAAGCGGTCGGTAGCGGGGGGGCTCTAAATACGCAGTATTTT | CASSEAVGSGGALNTQYF
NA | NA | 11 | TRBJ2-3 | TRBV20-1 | TGCAGTGCTTCAAGCACAGATACGCAGTATTTT | CSASSTDTQYF
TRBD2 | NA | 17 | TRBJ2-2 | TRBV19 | TGTGCCAGTAGTCCCGAGACTAGCGGTCCTGACACCGGGGAGCTGTTTTTT | CASSPETSGPDTGELFF
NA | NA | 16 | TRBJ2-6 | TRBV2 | TGTGCCAGCAGCCAGGGGGGACAGTCTGGGGCCAACGTCCTGACTTTC | CASSQGGQSGANVLTF
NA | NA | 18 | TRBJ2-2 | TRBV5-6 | TGTGCCAGCAGCTTGTTGCGATCCTCCAGCGGGAACACCGGGGAGCTGTTTTTT | CASSLLRSSSGNTGELFF
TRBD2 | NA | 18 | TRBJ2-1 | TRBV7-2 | TGTGCCAGCAGCCCCACCCGGACTAGCGGGGGGTCCTACAATGAGCAGTTCTTC | CASSPTRTSGGSYNEQFF
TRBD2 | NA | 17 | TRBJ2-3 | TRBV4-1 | TGCGCCAGCAGCCAAGCTTCTAGCGGGGGGCCCCGTGATACGCAGTATTTT | CASSQASSGGPRDTQYF
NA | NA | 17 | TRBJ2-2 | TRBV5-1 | TGCGCCAGCAGCTTGGGAGTTGGTGCAGGAACGACCGGGGAGCTGTTTTTT | CASSLGVGAGTTGELFF
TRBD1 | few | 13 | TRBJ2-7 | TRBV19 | TGTGCCAGTAGTTCCCGACAGGGGAGGGAGCAGTACTTC | CASSSRQGREQYF
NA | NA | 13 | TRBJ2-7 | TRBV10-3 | TGTGCCATCAGTGGGGCGGACTCCTACGAGCAGTACTTC | CAISGADSYEQYF
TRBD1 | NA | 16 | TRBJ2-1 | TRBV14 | TGTGCCAGCAGCCAAAGGGACAGGGTAGGCTACAATGAGCAGTTCTTC | CASSQRDRVGYNEQFF
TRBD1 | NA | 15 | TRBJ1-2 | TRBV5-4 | TGTGCCAGCAGCTTGGCTGTGGCAGGGGGGCTTGGCTACACCTTC | CASSLAVAGGLGYTF
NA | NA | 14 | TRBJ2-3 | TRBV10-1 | TGCGCCAGCAGTAGCTTAGATTTTCCGGATACGCAGTATTTT | CASSSLDFPDTQYF
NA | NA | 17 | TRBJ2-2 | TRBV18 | TGTGCCAGCTCACAGGACAGATTCCCCGCCAACACCGGGGAGCTGTTTTTT | CASSQDRFPANTGELFF
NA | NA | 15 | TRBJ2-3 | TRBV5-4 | TGTGCCAGCAGCCTCCCAGCTAGCGCGGTAGATACGCAGTATTTT | CASSLPASAVDTQYF
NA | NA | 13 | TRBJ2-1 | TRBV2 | TGTGCCAGCAGCACCACCGGTTACAATGAGCAGTTCTTC | CASSTTGYNEQFF
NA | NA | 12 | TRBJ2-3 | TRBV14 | TGTGCCAGCTCCTATAGCACAGATACGCAGTATTTT | CASSYSTDTQYF